This TCR beta chain was identified during a study of T cell changes during pregnancy in multiple sclerosis. The method was immunoSEQ multiplex PCR; TCRdb's version includes in-frame clones alone and lacks a portion of them. The sample has about 97,000 clones; about 91% are singletons. Per the germline V gene, CDR1 is MGHDK and CDR2 is SYGVNS. Trimming took off 8 bases at V and 7 bases at J, with 15 bases between the two ends. The CDR3 covers 12 residues. The receptor's source is a female donor with multiple sclerosis, enrolled in a pregnancy study. The V call is TRBV25-1, the J call TRBJ2-7; D may be TRBD2 (6 bases). The sequencing used peripheral blood, collected in the second trimester of pregnancy. The CDR3 loop reads CASGRGLMEQYF. The CDR3 coding sequence is TGTGCCAGCGGTCGGGGGTTGATGGAGCAGTACTTC.